These 12 T cell receptor beta chains came from one sample sequenced in a study of identical twins. TCRdb redid the calling of the 5' RACE reads with MiXCR, one entry per CDR3 protein. The sample carries around 680,000 distinct CDR3 sequences, roughly 8% recorded once. These data were also filed under a second study, of yellow fever vaccine responses in identical twins.

The sequenced material came from PBMCs. These receptors came from a woman younger than 30 in good health.

This clonotype was counted at least ten times. V gene TRBV5-1 combines with J gene TRBJ2-1; the D gene is possibly TRBD2 (6 bases). This CDR3 contains 14 residues. Germline CDR1 is SGHRS and CDR2 is YFSETQ. Deletions cut 4 bases from V and 9 bases from J, with 17 bases between. The CDR3: CASSPGSQAGEQFF. The CDR3, as DNA: TGCGCCAGCAGCCCCGGGAGTCAGGCGGGTGAGCAGTTCTTC.

This clonotype appeared many times. V and J are TRBV24-1 and TRBJ2-3; no clear D. The length of the CDR3 is 11 residues. Germline V lookup: CDR1 KGHDR, CDR2 SFDVKD. The V gene lost 10 bases and the J gene lost 5 bases, with 9 bases spanning the gap. The CDR3 DNA is TGTGCCACTAAACAAGGAGATACGCAGTATTTT. Protein product: CATKQGDTQYF.

The V and J genes are TRBV3-1 and TRBJ2-6; 8 bases fit TRBD1. The CDR3 has 17 amino acids. V shed 1 base and J 3 bases; nucleotides not matched to a gene: 5. The germline V gene has CDR1 LGHDT and CDR2 YNNKEL (reference sequence). In DNA, the CDR3 is TGTGCCAGCAGCCAAGGTCTACAGGGGGTTGGGGCCAACGTCCTGACTTTC. This codes for CASSQGLQGVGANVLTF.

The rearrangement links TRBV27 to TRBJ2-5; TRBD2 matches at 7 bases. The V gene end was trimmed by 5 bases and the J gene end by 9 bases; junction bases not matched to a gene: 6. CDR1 is MNHEY and CDR2 is SMNVEV in the germline V gene (reference sequence). This CDR3 contains 12 residues. CDR3 sequence reads: CASSRPGGAQYF. For the CDR3, the DNA is TGTGCCAGCAGTCGCCCGGGGGGAGCCCAGTACTTC.

This clonotype has at least ten counts. CDR3 protein: CASSLAIRGPYQETQYF. CDR3 bases: TGTGCCAGCAGCTTAGCTATCAGGGGCCCGTACCAAGAGACCCAGTACTTC. The chain combines TRBV11-2 with TRBJ2-5; maybe TRBD1 (6 bases). In germline, CDR1 is SGHAT, CDR2 FQNNGV. Trimming took 1 base from V and 0 from J, leaving 15 bases between them. The CDR3 sequence is 17 residues long.

In its sample, this clonotype was seen a few times. In nucleotides, the CDR3 is TGTGCCAGCAGCTTACGACAGGGCCCAAACACCGGGGAGCTGTTTTTT. Protein sequence: CASSLRQGPNTGELFF. V usage is TRBV7-6 and J usage is TRBJ2-2; 7 bases match TRBD1. Germline V lookup: CDR1 SGHVS, CDR2 FNYEAQ. Trimming cost V 2 bases and J 2 bases; bases outside gene matches: 5. The CDR3 has 16 amino acids.

This chain connects TRBV15 to TRBJ2-7; D possibly corresponds to TRBD2 (6 bases). The V and J ends lost 3 bases and 0 bases respectively, with 15 bases between them. This CDR3 contains 16 residues. The germline V gene encodes CDR1 LNHNV and CDR2 YYDKDF (reference sequence). DNA for the CDR3: TGTGCCACCAGCAGCCGCGGGGCGGGGAGCTCCTACGAGCAGTACTTC. Its translation is CATSSRGAGSSYEQYF.

This clonotype was observed a handful of times. The V call is TRBV6-2 or TRBV6-3, the J call TRBJ2-3, with a possible D match to TRBD2 (6 bases). The CDR3 runs to 17 residues. Per the germline V gene, CDR1 is MNHEY and CDR2 is SVGEGT. Deletions cut 0 bases from V and 2 bases from J, with 15 bases between. The CDR3 spells CASSYSTRDSYTDTQYF. In DNA, the CDR3 is TGTGCCAGCAGTTACTCGACCCGGGACTCGTACACAGATACGCAGTATTTT.

The chain is built from TRBV28 and TRBJ2-5; tentative D call: TRBD2 (5 bases). CDR3 size: 13 residues. Trimming took off 8 bases at V and 2 bases at J, with 12 bases between the two ends. CDR1 and CDR2 from the germline V gene are MDHEN and SYDVKM. The CDR3, as DNA: TGTGCCAGCCTCGGACTGGAACAAGAGACCCAGTACTTC. The encoded protein is CASLGLEQETQYF.

The chain uses TRBV7-8 and TRBJ2-5; unclear D gene. V lost 5 bases and J 7 bases, leaving 5 bases between the germline ends. This CDR3 contains 10 residues. Germline V gene sequence: CDR1 SGHVS, CDR2 FQNEAQ. The CDR3 nucleotides are TGTGCCAGCAGCGCAGCGACCCAGTACTTC. As protein: CASSAATQYF.

The V call is TRBV4-2, the J call TRBJ2-5; D uncertain. This CDR3 is 14 amino acids long. From germline, CDR1 is LGHNA and CDR2 YNFKEQ. Trimming took 1 base from V and 5 from J, leaving 11 bases between them. The CDR3 sequence is CASSQGTRSETQYF. In DNA form, the CDR3 reads TGTGCCAGCAGCCAAGGAACCCGGAGCGAGACCCAGTACTTC.

The rearrangement joins TRBV29-1 to TRBJ2-3; 10 nucleotides line up with TRBD2. V lost 0 bases to trimming and J lost 5 bases; unmatched junction nucleotides: 8. Germline loops: CDR1 SQVTM, CDR2 ANQGSEA. The length of the CDR3 is 16 residues. Here the CDR3 reads CSVEENTSGDRDTQYF. The CDR3 DNA is TGCAGCGTTGAAGAAAACACTAGCGGGGATAGAGATACGCAGTATTTT.